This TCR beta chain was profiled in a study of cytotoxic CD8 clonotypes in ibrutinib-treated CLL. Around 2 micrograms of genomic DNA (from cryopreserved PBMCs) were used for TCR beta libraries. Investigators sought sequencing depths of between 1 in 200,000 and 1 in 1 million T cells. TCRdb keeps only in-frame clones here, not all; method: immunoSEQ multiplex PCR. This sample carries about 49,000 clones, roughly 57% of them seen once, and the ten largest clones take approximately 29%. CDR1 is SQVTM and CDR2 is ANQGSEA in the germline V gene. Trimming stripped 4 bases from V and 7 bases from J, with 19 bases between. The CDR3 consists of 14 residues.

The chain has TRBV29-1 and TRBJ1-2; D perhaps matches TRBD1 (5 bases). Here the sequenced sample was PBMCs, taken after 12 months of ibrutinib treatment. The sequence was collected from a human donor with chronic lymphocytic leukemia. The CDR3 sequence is CSVVPAGVVAGYTF. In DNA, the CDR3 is TGCAGCGTTGTCCCCGCGGGGGTTGTTGCTGGCTACACCTTC.